Included here is one T cell receptor beta chain sequence, with context. Its antigen is still unknown. The sample comes from a study of cytomegalovirus exposure and HLA in healthy donors. Broader study findings: Later analysis identified a missense DCLRE1C variant that was linked to TCR beta V- and J-gene trimming. Diagnosis of cytomegalovirus status made by the classifier reportedly showed high specificity and sensitivity.

Primers for the PCR totalled 60 Vbeta and 13 Jbeta. TCRdb's copy holds only in-frame clones and misses some; the assay was immunoSEQ multiplex PCR. The sample includes over 120,000 clones, roughly 80% of them seen just once. Germline lookup yields CDR1 SGHVS and CDR2 FNYEAQ. CDR3 length: 16 amino acids. V dropped 1 base and J dropped 4; count of bases not matched to a gene: 5. This chain connects TRBV7-6 to TRBJ2-1; the match to TRBD1 covers 9 bases. The source is a woman in her twenties or thirties in good health and CMV-seronegative. Material for sequencing was PBMCs. The CDR3 spells CASSLGQGDSYNEQFF. In nucleotides, the CDR3 is TGTGCCAGCAGCTTAGGACAGGGGGACTCTTACAATGAGCAGTTCTTC.